The sequence of this T cell receptor (beta chain) was determined in a study of cytomegalovirus exposure and HLA in healthy donors. The study, taken as a whole, reports: Later work found that TCR association rates differed between HLA loci; DRB1 had the most and HLA-C the fewest.

Trimming took 0 bases from V and 0 from J, leaving 11 bases between them. In germline, CDR1 is SGDLS, CDR2 YYNGEE. This CDR3 is built from 16 residues. It was with 60 Vbeta and 13 Jbeta primers that the PCR ran. Here immunoSEQ multiplex PCR was the method, and the copy in TCRdb shows in-frame clones only, minus some. The sample lists about 95,000 clones, about 74% occurring once. On this clone: Its antigen is not known.

The chain combines TRBV9 with TRBJ2-3, with D perhaps TRBD1 (6 bases). The TCR comes from a woman in her 50s in good health and CMV-seropositive. The sequenced sample was PBMCs. CDR3 nucleotide sequence: TGTGCCAGCAGCGTAGAGGGGGACCCTAGCACAGATACGCAGTATTTT. Translated: CASSVEGDPSTDTQYF.